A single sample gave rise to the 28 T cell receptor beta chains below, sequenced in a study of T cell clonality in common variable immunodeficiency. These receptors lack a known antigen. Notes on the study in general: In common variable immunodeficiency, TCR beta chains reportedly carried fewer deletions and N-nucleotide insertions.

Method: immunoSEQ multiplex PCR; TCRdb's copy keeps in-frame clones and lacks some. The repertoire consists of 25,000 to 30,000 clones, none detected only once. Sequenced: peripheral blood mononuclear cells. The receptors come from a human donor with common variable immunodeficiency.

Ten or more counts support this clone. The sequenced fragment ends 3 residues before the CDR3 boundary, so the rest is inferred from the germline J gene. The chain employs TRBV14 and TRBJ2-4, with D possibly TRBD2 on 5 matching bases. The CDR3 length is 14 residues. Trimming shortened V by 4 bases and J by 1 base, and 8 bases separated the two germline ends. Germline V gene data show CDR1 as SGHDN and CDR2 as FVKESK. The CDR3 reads CASSPTSAKNIQYF. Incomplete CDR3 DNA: TGTGCCAGCAGCCCTACTAGTGCCAAAAACATT. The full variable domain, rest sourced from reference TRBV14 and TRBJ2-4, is EAGVTQFPSHSVIEKGQTVTLRCDPISGHDNLYWYRRVMGKEIKFLLHFVKESKQDESGMPNNRFLAERTGGTYSTLKVQPAELEDSGVYFCASSPTSAKNIQYFGAGTRLSVL.

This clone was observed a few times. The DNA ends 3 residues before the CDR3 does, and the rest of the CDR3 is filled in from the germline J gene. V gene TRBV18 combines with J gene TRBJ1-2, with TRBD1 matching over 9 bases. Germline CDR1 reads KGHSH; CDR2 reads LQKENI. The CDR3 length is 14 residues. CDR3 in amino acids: CASSPGTGLGGYTF. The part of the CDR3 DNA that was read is TGTGCCAGCTCACCGGGGACAGGGCTTGGAGGC.

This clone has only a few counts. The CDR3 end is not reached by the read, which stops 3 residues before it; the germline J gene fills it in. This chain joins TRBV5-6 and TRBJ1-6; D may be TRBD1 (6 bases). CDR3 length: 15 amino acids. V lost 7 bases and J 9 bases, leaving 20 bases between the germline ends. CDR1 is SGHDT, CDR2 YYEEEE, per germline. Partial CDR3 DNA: TGTGCCAGCCGCGGTCAAACAGGACAGAGTTCACCC. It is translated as CASRGQTGQSSP. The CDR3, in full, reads CASRGQTGQSSPLHF. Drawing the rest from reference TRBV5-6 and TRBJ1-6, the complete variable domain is DAGVTQSPTHLIKTRGQQVTLRCSPKSGHDTVSWYQQALGQGPQFIFQYYEEEERQRGNFPDRFSGHQFPNYSSELNVNALLLGDSALYLCASRGQTGQSSPLHFGNGTRLTVT.

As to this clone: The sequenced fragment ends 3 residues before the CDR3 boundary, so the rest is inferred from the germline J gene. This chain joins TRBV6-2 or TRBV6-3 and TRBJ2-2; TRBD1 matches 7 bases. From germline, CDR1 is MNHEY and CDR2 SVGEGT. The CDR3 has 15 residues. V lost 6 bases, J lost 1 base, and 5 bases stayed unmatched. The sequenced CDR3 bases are TGTGCCAGCAGCTCCCAGGGGGAGAACACCGGGGAG. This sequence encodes CASSSQGENTGE. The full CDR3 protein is CASSSQGENTGELFF.

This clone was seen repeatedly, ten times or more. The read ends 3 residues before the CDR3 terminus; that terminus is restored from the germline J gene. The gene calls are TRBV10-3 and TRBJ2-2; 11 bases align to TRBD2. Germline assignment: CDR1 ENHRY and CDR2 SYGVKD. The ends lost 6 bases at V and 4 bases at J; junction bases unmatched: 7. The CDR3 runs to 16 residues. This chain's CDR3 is CAISLAGGPGTGELFF. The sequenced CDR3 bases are TGTGCCATCAGCTTAGCGGGGGGGCCGGGCACCGGGGAG.

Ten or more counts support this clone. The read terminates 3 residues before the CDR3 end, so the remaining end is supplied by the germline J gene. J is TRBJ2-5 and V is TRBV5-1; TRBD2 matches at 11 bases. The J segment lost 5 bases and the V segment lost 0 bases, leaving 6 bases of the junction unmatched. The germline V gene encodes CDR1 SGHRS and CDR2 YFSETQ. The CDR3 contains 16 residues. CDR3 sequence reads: CASSLGASGGQETQYF. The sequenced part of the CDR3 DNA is TGCGCCAGCAGCTTGGGTGCTAGCGGGGGGCAGGAGACC.

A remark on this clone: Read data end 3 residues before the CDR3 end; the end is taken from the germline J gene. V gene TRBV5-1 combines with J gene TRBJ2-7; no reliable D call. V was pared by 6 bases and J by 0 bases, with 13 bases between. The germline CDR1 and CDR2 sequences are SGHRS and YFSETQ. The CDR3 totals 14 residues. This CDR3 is CASTPNEYSYEQYF. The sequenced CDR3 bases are TGCGCCAGCACCCCTAATGAGTACTCCTACGAG. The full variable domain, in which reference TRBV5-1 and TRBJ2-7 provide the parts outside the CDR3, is KAGVTQTPRYLIKTRGQQVTLSCSPISGHRSVSWYQQTPGQGLQFLFEYFSETQRNKGNFPGRFSGRQFSNSRSEMNVSTLELGDSALYLCASTPNEYSYEQYFGPGTRLTVT.

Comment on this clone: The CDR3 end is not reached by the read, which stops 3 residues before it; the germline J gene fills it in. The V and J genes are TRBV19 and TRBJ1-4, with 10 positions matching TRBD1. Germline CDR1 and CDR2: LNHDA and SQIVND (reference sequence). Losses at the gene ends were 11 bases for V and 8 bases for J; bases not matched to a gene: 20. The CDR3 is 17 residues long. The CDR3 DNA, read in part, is TGTGCCTGCCGGGACAGGGGTGGCGGGGGCCCTCGGGAAAAA. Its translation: CACRDRGGGGPREK. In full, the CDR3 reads CACRDRGGGGPREKLFF.

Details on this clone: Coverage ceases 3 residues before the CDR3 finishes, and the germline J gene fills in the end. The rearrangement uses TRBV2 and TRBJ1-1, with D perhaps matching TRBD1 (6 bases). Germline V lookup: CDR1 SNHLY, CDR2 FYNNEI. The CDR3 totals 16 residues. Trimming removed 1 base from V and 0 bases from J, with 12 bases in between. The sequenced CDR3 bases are TGTGCCAGCAGTGAAGGGGGACACATAATGAACACTGAA. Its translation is CASSEGGHIMNTE. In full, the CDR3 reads CASSEGGHIMNTEAFF.

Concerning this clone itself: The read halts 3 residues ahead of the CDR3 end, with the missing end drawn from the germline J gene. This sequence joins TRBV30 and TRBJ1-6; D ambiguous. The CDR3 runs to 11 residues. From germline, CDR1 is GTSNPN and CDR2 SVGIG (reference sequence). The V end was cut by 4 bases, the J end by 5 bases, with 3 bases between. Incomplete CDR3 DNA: TGTGCCTGGACAGATAATTCACCC. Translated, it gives CAWTDNSP. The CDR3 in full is CAWTDNSPLHF.

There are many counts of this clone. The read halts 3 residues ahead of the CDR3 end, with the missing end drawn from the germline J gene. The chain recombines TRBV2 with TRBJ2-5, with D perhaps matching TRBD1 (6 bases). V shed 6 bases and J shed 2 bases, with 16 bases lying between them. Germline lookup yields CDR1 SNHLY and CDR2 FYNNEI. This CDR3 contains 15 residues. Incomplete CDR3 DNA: TGTGCCAGCAGGGCTCTGACAGGATTACAAGAGACC. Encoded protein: CASRALTGLQET. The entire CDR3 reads CASRALTGLQETQYF. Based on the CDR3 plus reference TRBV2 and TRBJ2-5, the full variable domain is EPEVTQTPSHQVTQMGQEVILRCVPISNHLYFYWYRQILGQKVEFLVSFYNNEISEKSEIFDDQFSVERPDGSNFTLKIRSTKLEDSAMYFCASRALTGLQETQYFGPGTRLLVL.

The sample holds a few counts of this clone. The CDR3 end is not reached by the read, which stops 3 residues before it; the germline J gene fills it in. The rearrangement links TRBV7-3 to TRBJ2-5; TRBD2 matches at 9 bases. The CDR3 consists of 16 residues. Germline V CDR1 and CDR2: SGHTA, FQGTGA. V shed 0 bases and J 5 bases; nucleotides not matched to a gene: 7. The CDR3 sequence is CASSLTGAGGRETQYF. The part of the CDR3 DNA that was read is TGTGCCAGCAGCTTAACGGGGGCGGGGGGGCGTGAGACC. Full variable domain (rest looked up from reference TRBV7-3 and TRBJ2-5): GAGVSQTPSNKVTEKGKYVELRCDPISGHTALYWYRQSLGQGPEFLIYFQGTGAADDSGLPNDRFFAVRPEGSVSTLKIQRTERGDSAVYLCASSLTGAGGRETQYFGPGTRLLVL.

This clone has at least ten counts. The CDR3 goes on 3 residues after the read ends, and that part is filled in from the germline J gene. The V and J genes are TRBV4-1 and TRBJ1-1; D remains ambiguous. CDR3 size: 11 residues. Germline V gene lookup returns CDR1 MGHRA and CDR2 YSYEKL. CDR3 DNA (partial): TGCGCCAGCAGCCAAGATAGTGGA. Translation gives CASSQDSG. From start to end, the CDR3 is CASSQDSGAFF.

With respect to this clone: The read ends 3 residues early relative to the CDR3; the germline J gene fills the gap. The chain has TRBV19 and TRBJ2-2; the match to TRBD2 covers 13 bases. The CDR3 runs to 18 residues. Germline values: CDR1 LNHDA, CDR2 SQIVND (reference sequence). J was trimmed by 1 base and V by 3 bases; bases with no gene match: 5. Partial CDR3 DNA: TGTGCCAGTAGTATTGGACTAGCGGGGGCCCTGAACACCGGGGAG. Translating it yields CASSIGLAGALNTGE. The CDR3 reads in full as CASSIGLAGALNTGELFF.

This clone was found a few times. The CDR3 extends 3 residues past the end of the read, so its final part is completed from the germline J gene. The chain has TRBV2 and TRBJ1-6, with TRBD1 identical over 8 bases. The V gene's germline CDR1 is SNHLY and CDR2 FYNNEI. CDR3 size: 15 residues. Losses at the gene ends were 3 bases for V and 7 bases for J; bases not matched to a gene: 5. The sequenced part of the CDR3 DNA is TGTGCCAGCAGTGAGGGCAGGGGGCAAAATTCACCC. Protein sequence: CASSEGRGQNSP. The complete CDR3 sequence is CASSEGRGQNSPLHF.

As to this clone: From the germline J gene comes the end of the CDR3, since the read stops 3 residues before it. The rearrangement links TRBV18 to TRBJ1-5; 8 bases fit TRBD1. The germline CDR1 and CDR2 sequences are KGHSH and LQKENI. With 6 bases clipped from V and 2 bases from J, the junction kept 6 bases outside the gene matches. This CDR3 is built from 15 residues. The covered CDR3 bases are TGTGCCAGCTCGCCTACAGGGGGAGGCAATCAGCCC. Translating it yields CASSPTGGGNQP. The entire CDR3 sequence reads CASSPTGGGNQPQHF.

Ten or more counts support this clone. CDR3 in amino acids: CASRPGGGTPNEKLFF. CDR3 bases read: TGTGCCAGTAGGCCTGGGGGAGGGACACCGAATGAAAAA. The rearrangement uses TRBV19 and TRBJ1-4; D is possibly TRBD1 (6 bases). Read coverage stops 3 residues before the CDR3 terminus; the germline J gene supplies the remainder. The CDR3 runs 16 residues. CDR1 is LNHDA and CDR2 is SQIVND in the germline V gene (reference sequence). Trimming took off 6 bases at V and 5 bases at J, with 19 bases between the two ends. Filled out from reference TRBV19 and TRBJ1-4, the complete variable domain reads DGGITQSPKYLFRKEGQNVTLSCEQNLNHDAMYWYRQDPGQGLRLIYYSQIVNDFQKGDIAEGYSVSREKKESFPLTVTSAQKNPTAFYLCASRPGGGTPNEKLFFGSGTQLSVL.

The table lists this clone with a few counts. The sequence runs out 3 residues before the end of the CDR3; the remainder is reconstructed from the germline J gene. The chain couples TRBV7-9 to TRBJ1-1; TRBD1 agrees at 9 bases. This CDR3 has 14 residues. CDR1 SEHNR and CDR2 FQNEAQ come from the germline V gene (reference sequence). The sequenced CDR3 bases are TGTGCCAGCACCGTTGGTACAGGGGGCAGGGCG. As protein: CASTVGTGGRA. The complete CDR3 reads CASTVGTGGRAAFF.

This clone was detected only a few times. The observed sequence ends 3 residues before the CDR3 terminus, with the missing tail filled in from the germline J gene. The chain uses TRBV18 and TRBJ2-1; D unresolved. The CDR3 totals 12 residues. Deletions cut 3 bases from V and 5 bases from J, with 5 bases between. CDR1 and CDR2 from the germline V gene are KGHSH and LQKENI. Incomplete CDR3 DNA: TGTGCCAGCTCACCGGCCGACAATGAG. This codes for CASSPADNE. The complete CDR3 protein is CASSPADNEQFF.

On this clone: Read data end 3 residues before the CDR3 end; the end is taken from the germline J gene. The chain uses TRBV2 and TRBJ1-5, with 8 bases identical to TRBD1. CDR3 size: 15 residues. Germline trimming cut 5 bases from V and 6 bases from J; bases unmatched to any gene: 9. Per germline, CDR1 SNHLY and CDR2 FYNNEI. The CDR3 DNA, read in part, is TGTGCCAGCAGTAACGGACAGGGTTTATCTCAGCCC. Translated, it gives CASSNGQGLSQP. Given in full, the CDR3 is CASSNGQGLSQPQHF.

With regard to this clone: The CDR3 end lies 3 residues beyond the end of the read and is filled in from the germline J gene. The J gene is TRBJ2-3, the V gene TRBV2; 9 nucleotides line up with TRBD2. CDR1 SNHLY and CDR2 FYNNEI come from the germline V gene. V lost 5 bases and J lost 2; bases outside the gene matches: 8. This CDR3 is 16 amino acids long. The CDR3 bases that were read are TGTGCCAGCAGTTTCTTAGCGGGGGCCTCCACAGATACG. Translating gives CASSFLAGASTDT. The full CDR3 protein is CASSFLAGASTDTQYF.

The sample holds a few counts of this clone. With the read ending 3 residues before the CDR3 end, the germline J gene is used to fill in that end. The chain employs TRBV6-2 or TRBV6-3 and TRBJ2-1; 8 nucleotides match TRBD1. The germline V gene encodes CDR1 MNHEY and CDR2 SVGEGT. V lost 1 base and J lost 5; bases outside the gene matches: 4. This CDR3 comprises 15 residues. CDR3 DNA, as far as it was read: TGTGCCAGCAGTTACTGGGACAGGAGAGACAATGAG. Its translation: CASSYWDRRDNE. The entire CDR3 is CASSYWDRRDNEQFF.

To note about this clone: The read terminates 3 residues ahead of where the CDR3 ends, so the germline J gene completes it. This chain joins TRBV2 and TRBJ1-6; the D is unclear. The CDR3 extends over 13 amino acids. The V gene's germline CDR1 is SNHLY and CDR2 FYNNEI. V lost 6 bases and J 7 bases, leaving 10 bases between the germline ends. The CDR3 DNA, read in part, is TGTGCCAGCAGAATCAGCGAAAATTCACCC. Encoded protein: CASRISENSP. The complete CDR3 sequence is CASRISENSPLHF.

Partial CDR3 DNA: TGTGCCAGCAGCTCCCTATCGGTTGTGGGGGGGCGGCCTTACGAG. Translation: CASSSLSVVGGRPYE. The CDR3 in full is CASSSLSVVGGRPYEQYF. The chain links TRBV7-8 to TRBJ2-7; D is possibly TRBD2 (7 bases). The read gets to within 3 residues of the CDR3 end, and the germline J gene fills in the rest. This CDR3 comprises 18 residues. CDR1 SGHVS and CDR2 FQNEAQ come from the germline V gene. V lost 4 bases and J 4 bases, leaving 26 bases between the germline ends. Filled out from reference TRBV7-8 and TRBJ2-7, the complete variable domain reads GAGVSQSPRYKVAKRGQDVALRCDPISGHVSLFWYQQALGQGPEFLTYFQNEAQLDKSGLPSDRFFAERPEGSVSTLKIQRTQQEDSAVYLCASSSLSVVGGRPYEQYFGPGTRLTVT.

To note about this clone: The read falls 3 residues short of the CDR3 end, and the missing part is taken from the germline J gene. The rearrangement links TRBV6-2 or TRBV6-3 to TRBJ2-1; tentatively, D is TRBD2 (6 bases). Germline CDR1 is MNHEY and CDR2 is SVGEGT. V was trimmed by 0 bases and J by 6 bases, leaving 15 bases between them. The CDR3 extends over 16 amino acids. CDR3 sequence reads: CASSYSGGVVGNEQFF. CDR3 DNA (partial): TGTGCCAGCAGTTACTCGGGCGGGGTGGTTGGCAATGAG.

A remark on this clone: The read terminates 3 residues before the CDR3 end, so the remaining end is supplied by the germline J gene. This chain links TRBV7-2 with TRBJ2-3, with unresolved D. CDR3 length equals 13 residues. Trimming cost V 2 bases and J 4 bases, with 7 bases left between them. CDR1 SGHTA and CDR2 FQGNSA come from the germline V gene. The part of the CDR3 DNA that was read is TGTGCCAGCAGCTTAAGTTACTCAGATACG. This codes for CASSLSYSDT. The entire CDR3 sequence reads CASSLSYSDTQYF.

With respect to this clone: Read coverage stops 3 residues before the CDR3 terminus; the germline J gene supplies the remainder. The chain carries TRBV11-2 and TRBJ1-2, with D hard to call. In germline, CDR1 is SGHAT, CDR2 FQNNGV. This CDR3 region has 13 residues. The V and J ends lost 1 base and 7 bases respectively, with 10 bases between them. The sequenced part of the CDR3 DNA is TGTGCCAGCAGCTTAGGCTACTCGGGTGGC. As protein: CASSLGYSGG. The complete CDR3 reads CASSLGYSGGYTF.

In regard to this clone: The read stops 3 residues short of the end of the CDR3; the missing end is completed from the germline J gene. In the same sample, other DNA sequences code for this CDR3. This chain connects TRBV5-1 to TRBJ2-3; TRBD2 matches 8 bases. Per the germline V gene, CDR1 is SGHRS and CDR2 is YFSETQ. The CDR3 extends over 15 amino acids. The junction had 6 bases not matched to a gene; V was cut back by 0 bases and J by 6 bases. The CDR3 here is CASSLAGGPWDTQYF. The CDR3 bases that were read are TGCGCCAGCAGCTTGGCGGGGGGGCCGTGGGATACG.